This TCR beta chain was retrieved from a study of shared clonotypes between healthy human individuals. As for this clone: Antigen specificity is unknown.

The authors split each subset's genomic DNA evenly across several immunoSEQ plates. Produced via immunoSEQ multiplex PCR; TCRdb's table is partial and in-frame only. This sample has some 690,000 clones, with about 90% found just once. Findings and caveats of the study: Between four donors, naive CD4 clonotypes were shared at a level of around 5.1%.

This receptor was taken from a man younger than 35 in good health. Some clones in this sample may be carry-over from other donors' samples. The sample comprised memory CD8+ T cells from PBMCs. Subset noted: CD45RO+ cells pooled with CCR7-negative TemRA cells.

CDR3: CASSPARNEQFF. DNA of the CDR3: TGCGCCAGCAGCCCAGCGCGGAATGAGCAGTTCTTC. The chain links TRBV5-1 to TRBJ2-1; D is unresolved. Germline V gives CDR1 SGHRS, CDR2 YFSETQ. The CDR3 sequence is 12 residues long. Deletions cut 4 bases from V and 7 bases from J, with 9 bases between.